This TCR beta chain appears in the sequencing data of a study of blood T cell repertoires in COVID-19. Germline V gives CDR1 SGHNT, CDR2 YYREEE (reference sequence). This CDR3 spans 17 amino acids. Trimming removed 4 bases from V and 4 bases from J, with 21 bases in between. Original analysis: From reference gene primer amplification, estimates of nucleated cell counts were derived. Libraries were prepared by immunoSEQ multiplex PCR; TCRdb keeps only in-frame clonotypes and omits some of them. The V and J calls and clone size were taken over from that table, and D and trimming were inferred from the DNA. The table records 200,000 to 250,000 clones, nearly 90% of them present only once.

This sequence joins TRBV5-4 and TRBJ1-3; TRBD1 is a possible D gene (6 bases). This sequence was found in a woman between 35 and 50 years old who had recovered from COVID-19. The specimen was peripheral blood. The DNA of the CDR3 is TGTGCCAGCAGCATCGGGGGGCCCGGACAGAGGGGAAACACCATATATTTT. This gives the protein CASSIGGPGQRGNTIYF.